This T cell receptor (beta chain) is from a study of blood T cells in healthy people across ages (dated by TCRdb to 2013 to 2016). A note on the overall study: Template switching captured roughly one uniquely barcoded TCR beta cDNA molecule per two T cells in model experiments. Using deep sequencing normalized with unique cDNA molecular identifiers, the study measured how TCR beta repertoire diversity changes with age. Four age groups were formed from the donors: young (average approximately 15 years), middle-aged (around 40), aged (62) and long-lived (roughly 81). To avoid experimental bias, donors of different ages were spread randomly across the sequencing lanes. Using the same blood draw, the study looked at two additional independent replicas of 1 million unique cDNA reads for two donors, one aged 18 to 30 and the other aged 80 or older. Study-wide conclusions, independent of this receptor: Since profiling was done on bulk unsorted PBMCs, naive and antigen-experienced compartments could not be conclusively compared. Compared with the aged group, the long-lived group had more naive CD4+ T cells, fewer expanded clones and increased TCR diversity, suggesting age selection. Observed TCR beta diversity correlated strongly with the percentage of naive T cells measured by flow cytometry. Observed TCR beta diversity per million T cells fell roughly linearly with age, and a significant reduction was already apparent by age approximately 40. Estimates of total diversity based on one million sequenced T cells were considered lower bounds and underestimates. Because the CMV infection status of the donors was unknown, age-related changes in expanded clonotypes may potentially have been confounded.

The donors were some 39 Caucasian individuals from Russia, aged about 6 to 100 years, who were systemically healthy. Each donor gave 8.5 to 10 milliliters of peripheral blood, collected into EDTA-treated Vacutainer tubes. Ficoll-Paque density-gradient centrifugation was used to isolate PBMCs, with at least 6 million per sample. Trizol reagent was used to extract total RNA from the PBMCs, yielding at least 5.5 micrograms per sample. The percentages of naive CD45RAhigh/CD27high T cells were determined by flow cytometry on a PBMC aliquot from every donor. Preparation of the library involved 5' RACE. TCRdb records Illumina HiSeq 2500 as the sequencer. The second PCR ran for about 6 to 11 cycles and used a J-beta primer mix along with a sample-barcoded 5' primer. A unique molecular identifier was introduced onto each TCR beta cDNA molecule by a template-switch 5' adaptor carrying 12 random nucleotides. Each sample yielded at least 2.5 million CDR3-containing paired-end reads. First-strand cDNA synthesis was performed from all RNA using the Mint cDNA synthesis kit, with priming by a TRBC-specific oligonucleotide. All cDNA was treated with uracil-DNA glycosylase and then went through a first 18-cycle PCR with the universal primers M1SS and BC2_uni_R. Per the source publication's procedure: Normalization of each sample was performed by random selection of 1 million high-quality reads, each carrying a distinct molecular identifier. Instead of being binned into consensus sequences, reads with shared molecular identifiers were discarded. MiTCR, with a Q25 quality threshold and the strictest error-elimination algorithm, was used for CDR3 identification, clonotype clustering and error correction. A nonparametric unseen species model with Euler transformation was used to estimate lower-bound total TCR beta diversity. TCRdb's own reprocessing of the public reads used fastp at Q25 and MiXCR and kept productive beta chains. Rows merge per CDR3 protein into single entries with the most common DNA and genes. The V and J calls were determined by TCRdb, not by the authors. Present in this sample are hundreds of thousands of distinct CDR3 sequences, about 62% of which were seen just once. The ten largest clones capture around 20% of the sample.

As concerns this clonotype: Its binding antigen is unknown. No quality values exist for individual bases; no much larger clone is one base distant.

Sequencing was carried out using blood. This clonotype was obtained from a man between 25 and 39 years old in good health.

The DNA sequence is as follows: TGTGCCAGCAGATTCGGGTCGGTACGGGCCCAGTACTTC. This encodes CASRFGSVRAQYF. The sequence is built from TRBV11-2 and TRBJ2-7; the D segment cannot be called with confidence. At the junction V is shortened by 6 bases and J by 10 bases, with 19 bases in between. The cysteine opens and the phenylalanine closes a CDR3 of 13 amino acids. Solely the CDR3 DNA is kept, with 39 bases framed from the first base. Based on the germline V gene, the CDR1 and CDR2 sequences are SGHAT and FQNNGV.